The 30 T cell receptor beta chains listed next were all sequenced from one sample in a study of identical twins. TCRdb re-derived calls from the 5' RACE reads in MiXCR, one entry per CDR3 protein. The sample lists 600,000 to 850,000 distinct CDR3 sequences, 18% seen once, with about an eighth in the top ten. The same sample was also used in a study of T cells expressing NK-cell markers.

The specimen was PBMCs. All receptors come from a woman between 18 and 30 years old in good health.

This clonotype was recorded many times. The rearrangement joins TRBV5-1 to TRBJ2-1; TRBD2 might be the D (6 bases). V was pared by 0 bases and J by 4 bases, with 8 bases between. Per germline, CDR1 SGHRS and CDR2 YFSETQ. CDR3 length: 14 residues. CDR3 region: CASSLDRGYNEQFF. CDR3 sequence (DNA): TGCGCCAGCAGCTTGGATCGGGGGTACAATGAGCAGTTCTTC.

This clonotype was seen a few times. This chain joins TRBV29-1 and TRBJ1-2; D call uncertain. Trimming removed 4 bases at V and 6 bases at J, with 12 bases between. The CDR3 contains 12 residues. Germline assignment: CDR1 SQVTM and CDR2 ANQGSEA. CDR3 nucleotide sequence: TGCAGCGTTGGGGATTGGGTCGATGGCTACACCTTC. Its translation: CSVGDWVDGYTF. Together with reference TRBV29-1 and TRBJ1-2, the CDR3 gives the full variable domain: SAVISQKPSRDICQRGTSLTIQCQVDSQVTMMFWYRQQPGQSLTLIATANQGSEATYESGFVIDKFPISRPNLTFSTLTVSNMSPEDSSIYLCSVGDWVDGYTFGSGTRLTVV.

This clonotype came up a few times. V and J are TRBV3-1 and TRBJ2-7; TRBD1 matches 12 bases. From germline, CDR1 is LGHDT and CDR2 YNNKEL (reference sequence). CDR3 size: 15 residues. The V gene end was trimmed by 4 bases and the J gene end by 6 bases; junction bases not matched to a gene: 7. DNA of the CDR3: TGTGCCAGCAGCCGACTGGGACAGGGGGCCGGCGAGCAGTACTTC. Amino acid sequence: CASSRLGQGAGEQYF.

The chain has TRBV11-3 and TRBJ2-2; D might be TRBD1 (5 bases). The CDR3 sequence is 17 residues long. Trimming cost V 3 bases and J 0 bases, with 14 bases left between them. Germline loops: CDR1 SGHNT, CDR2 YENEEA. This chain's CDR3 is CASSFQVPGTNTGELFF. The CDR3 coding sequence is TGTGCCAGCAGCTTTCAGGTGCCAGGGACGAACACCGGGGAGCTGTTTTTT.

The chain recombines TRBV29-1 with TRBJ2-1; maybe TRBD1 (6 bases). The CDR3 totals 15 residues. Deletions cut 7 bases from V and 4 bases from J, with 20 bases between. Looked up from germline, CDR1 is SQVTM and CDR2 is ANQGSEA. CDR3: CSAQGTMRLYNEQFF. The DNA for the CDR3 is TGCAGCGCCCAAGGGACAATGCGGTTATACAATGAGCAGTTCTTC.

The chain combines TRBV20-1 with TRBJ2-3; no clear D gene. The CDR3 is 13 amino acids. CDR1 is DFQATT and CDR2 is SNEGSKA in the germline V gene (reference sequence). Trimming left V 3 bases short and J 0 bases short, with 7 bases between. CDR3 DNA: TGCAGTGCTAGTAGCAGAAGCACAGATACGCAGTATTTT. Translated: CSASSRSTDTQYF.

This clonotype has ten or more counts. The CDR3 coding sequence is TGCAGTGCCATTCCTCCTCTAGCGGGGTATAACACAGATACGCAGTATTTT. Translating gives CSAIPPLAGYNTDTQYF. The chain uses TRBV20-1 and TRBJ2-3; 9 nucleotides align to TRBD2. The germline V gene has CDR1 DFQATT and CDR2 SNEGSKA (reference sequence). Trimming at V came to 6 bases and at J to 2 bases, leaving 15 bases not matched to a gene. This CDR3 has 17 amino acids.

V and J are TRBV10-3 and TRBJ2-1, with TRBD1 identical over 8 bases. Germline values: CDR1 ENHRY, CDR2 SYGVKD. Trimming removed 6 bases from V and 6 bases from J; junction bases left unmatched: 1. This CDR3 comprises 12 residues. The CDR3 DNA reads TGTGCCATCAGGGGGACAGGCAATGAGCAGTTCTTC. As protein: CAIRGTGNEQFF.

The V gene is TRBV12-3 or TRBV12-4, the J gene TRBJ1-5, with no clear D. V lost 4 bases and J 0 bases, leaving 16 bases between the germline ends. The CDR3 sequence is 17 residues long. In nucleotides, the CDR3 is TGTGCCAGCAGTTACTATAGTATGGGTTTTAGCAATCAGCCCCAGCATTTT. Protein: CASSYYSMGFSNQPQHF.

There are a few counts of this clonotype. The chain joins TRBV20-1 to TRBJ1-1, with D tentatively TRBD1 (5 bases). CDR1 and CDR2 (germline): DFQATT, SNEGSKA (reference sequence). The CDR3 runs to 11 residues. Trimming stripped 5 bases from V and 6 bases from J, with 10 bases between. Written as DNA, the CDR3 is TGCAGTGCTCAGGGCGAGGCTGAAGCTTTCTTT. Translation gives CSAQGEAEAFF.

This clonotype was seen more than once but under ten times. This chain uses TRBV12-3 or TRBV12-4 with TRBJ2-1, with 9 bases aligning to TRBD2. This CDR3 contains 15 residues. The V segment lost 1 base and the J segment 6 bases; nucleotides outside the gene matches: 4. The CDR3 DNA sequence: TGTGCCAGCAGTTTAGGCGGGGGGGCCCTCAATGAGCAGTTCTTC. Translating it yields CASSLGGGALNEQFF.

This chain uses TRBV12-3 or TRBV12-4 with TRBJ2-3, with a weak D call TRBD1 (6 bases). The V end lost 6 bases, the J end lost 0 bases, and 13 bases lay between the germline ends. The CDR3 is 15 amino acids. The CDR3, as DNA: TGTGCCAGCAGCCCTAGGACAGCTAGCACAGATACGCAGTATTTT. It codes for CASSPRTASTDTQYF.

The chain joins TRBV20-1 to TRBJ2-7; 10 bases fit TRBD1. Trimming took 4 bases from V and 6 from J; bases not matched to a gene: 9. The length of the CDR3 is 14 residues. Looked up from germline, CDR1 is DFQATT and CDR2 is SNEGSKA (reference sequence). In nucleotides, the CDR3 is TGCAGTGCTATTGGCGGGACAGGGGCGGGCGAGCAGTACTTC. Residues: CSAIGGTGAGEQYF.

CDR3 sequence reads: CASSQELMGNTGELFF. The DNA of the CDR3 is TGTGCCAGCAGCCAAGAACTAATGGGTAACACCGGGGAGCTGTTTTTT. This chain uses TRBV3-1 with TRBJ2-2; D is unclear. This CDR3 contains 16 residues. The ends were cut back, 0 bases at V and 2 bases at J, with 10 bases in the middle. Germline V gene lookup returns CDR1 LGHDT and CDR2 YNNKEL (reference sequence).

This chain connects TRBV29-1 to TRBJ1-3; 9 bases agree with TRBD1. This CDR3 has 14 amino acids. Germline CDR1 SQVTM, CDR2 ANQGSEA. The J segment lost 4 bases and the V segment lost 6 bases, leaving 7 bases of the junction unmatched. The CDR3 DNA sequence: TGCAGCGTCGGGGACAGGGTACGAGGAAACACCATATATTTT. Translating gives CSVGDRVRGNTIYF.

The chain recombines TRBV6-5 with TRBJ2-1; 8 positions match TRBD2. The CDR3 spans 18 residues. Unmatched junction bases numbered 11, after V lost 2 bases and J lost 2 bases. CDR1 is MNHEY and CDR2 is SVGAGI in the germline V gene. The CDR3 loop reads CASSYGSAGGAAYNEQFF. The CDR3 bases are TGTGCCAGCAGTTACGGATCTGCCGGGGGGGCCGCCTACAATGAGCAGTTCTTC.

V usage is TRBV20-1 and J usage is TRBJ2-5, with D tentatively TRBD1 (5 bases). The CDR3 contains 12 residues. Trimming stripped 5 bases from V and 7 bases from J, with 14 bases between. The germline V gene encodes CDR1 DFQATT and CDR2 SNEGSKA (reference sequence). The CDR3: CSAVQGRGTQYF. CDR3 DNA sequence: TGCAGTGCTGTCCAGGGTCGAGGGACCCAGTACTTC.

This clonotype came up many times. J is TRBJ1-2 and V is TRBV12-3 or TRBV12-4; D possibly corresponds to TRBD1 (5 bases). The CDR3 spans 12 residues. Trimming removed 6 bases from V and 4 bases from J, with 9 bases in between. As DNA, the CDR3 is TGTGCCAGCAGCACCGGGACCTATGGCTACACCTTC. Translated, it gives CASSTGTYGYTF.

This clonotype was observed a few times. The chain has TRBV6-5 and TRBJ2-3; D uncertain. Looked up from germline, CDR1 is MNHEY and CDR2 is SVGAGI. This CDR3 contains 15 residues. The V end lost 4 bases, the J end lost 3 bases, and 14 bases lay between the germline ends. CDR3: CASSSRAIGTDTQYF. In DNA form, the CDR3 reads TGTGCCAGCAGTTCCCGGGCAATAGGAACAGATACGCAGTATTTT.

The chain couples TRBV10-3 to TRBJ2-7; D may be TRBD1 (6 bases). The CDR3 has 14 residues. V was trimmed by 3 bases and J by 7 bases, leaving 16 bases between them. Germline V gene sequence: CDR1 ENHRY, CDR2 SYGVKD. The CDR3 DNA follows: TGTGCCATCAGTGACAGGGGCCTTATCGGGGAGCAGTACTTC. Translation gives CAISDRGLIGEQYF.

V is TRBV29-1 and J is TRBJ2-5; weak D call: TRBD2 (6 bases). Germline V gene data show CDR1 as SQVTM and CDR2 as ANQGSEA. CDR3 size: 13 residues. V was shortened by 5 bases and J by 1 base, with 11 bases between the two germline ends. CDR3 protein: CSVYGRTQETQYF. CDR3 bases: TGCAGCGTTTATGGGAGGACCCAAGAGACCCAGTACTTC. Full variable domain (rest looked up from reference TRBV29-1 and TRBJ2-5): SAVISQKPSRDICQRGTSLTIQCQVDSQVTMMFWYRQQPGQSLTLIATANQGSEATYESGFVIDKFPISRPNLTFSTLTVSNMSPEDSSIYLCSVYGRTQETQYFGPGTRLLVL.

This chain joins TRBV11-2 and TRBJ2-7; D is unclear. V lost 1 base and J 8 bases, leaving 6 bases between the germline ends. This CDR3 spans 11 amino acids. Germline loops: CDR1 SGHAT, CDR2 FQNNGV. The CDR3 reads CASSLGGQQYF. CDR3 nucleotides: TGTGCCAGCAGCTTAGGAGGACAGCAGTACTTC.

The V and J genes are TRBV7-9 and TRBJ2-7; no firm D call. This CDR3 contains 13 residues. Germline V gives CDR1 SEHNR, CDR2 FQNEAQ (reference sequence). V was trimmed by 3 bases and J by 0 bases, leaving 6 bases between them. CDR3 residues: CASSFPTSYEQYF. CDR3 nucleotides: TGTGCCAGCAGCTTCCCCACCTCCTACGAGCAGTACTTC.

This clonotype has a handful of counts. The chain couples TRBV6-1 to TRBJ1-1, with 11 bases that match TRBD1. V shed 5 bases, J shed 0 bases, and the junction held 8 bases outside the gene matches. This CDR3 has 17 amino acids. Germline V gene data show CDR1 as MNHNS and CDR2 as SASEGT. The CDR3 loop is CASSRWTGGVMNTEAFF. In DNA form, the CDR3 reads TGTGCCAGCAGTCGTTGGACAGGGGGCGTGATGAACACTGAAGCTTTCTTT.

A few counts support this clonotype. The V and J genes are TRBV5-1 and TRBJ2-1; D is ambiguous. V was shortened by 5 bases and J by 4 bases, with 16 bases between the two germline ends. CDR1 is SGHRS, CDR2 YFSETQ, per germline. This CDR3 region has 15 residues. CDR3 in amino acids: CASRSKSFYYNEQFF. DNA for the CDR3: TGCGCCAGCAGGTCCAAAAGTTTCTATTACAATGAGCAGTTCTTC.

This clonotype has more than one count but fewer than ten. J is TRBJ1-2 and V is TRBV20-1, with a tentative D call TRBD1 (6 bases). The CDR3 length is 13 residues. Between the trimmed V and J ends, which lost 2 bases and 7 bases, there was a span of 14 bases. CDR1 is DFQATT, CDR2 SNEGSKA, per germline (reference sequence). CDR3 in amino acids: CSARQTGSSGYTF. In nucleotides, the CDR3 is TGCAGTGCTAGACAGACAGGATCGAGTGGCTACACCTTC.

The CDR3 reads CASSYPPWQNASYEQYF. The CDR3 DNA reads as TGTGCCAGCAGTTACCCCCCCTGGCAGAATGCTTCCTACGAGCAGTACTTC. The chain has TRBV6-5 and TRBJ2-7; D remains ambiguous. Trimming left V 2 bases short and J 1 base short, with 18 bases between. Germline CDR1 reads MNHEY; CDR2 reads SVGAGI. The CDR3 has 17 amino acids.

This clonotype appeared a few times. The chain joins TRBV6-5 to TRBJ1-2; 7 bases align to TRBD1. The CDR3 has 15 amino acids. Per the germline V gene, CDR1 is MNHEY and CDR2 is SVGAGI. The V gene end was trimmed by 4 bases and the J gene end by 2 bases; junction bases not matched to a gene: 7. CDR3 sequence: CASSLYTGENYGYTF. The CDR3 nucleotides read TGTGCCAGCAGTTTATATACAGGGGAAAACTATGGCTACACCTTC.

This clonotype was counted only a few times. The V gene is TRBV6-1, the J gene TRBJ2-7; possibly TRBD1 or TRBD2 for D (6 bases each). Trimming stripped 7 bases from V and 6 bases from J, with 19 bases between. The CDR3 is made up of 14 amino acids. Germline V lookup: CDR1 MNHNS, CDR2 SASEGT. CDR3 loop: CASTLGKGGIEQYF. The DNA of the CDR3 is TGTGCCAGCACATTAGGGAAGGGGGGAATCGAGCAGTACTTC.

The chain recombines TRBV7-8 with TRBJ2-7; D unclear. The CDR3 sequence is 14 residues long. Germline V gene lookup returns CDR1 SGHVS and CDR2 FQNEAQ. The V gene lost 1 base and the J gene lost 7 bases, with 14 bases spanning the gap. The CDR3 is CASSLGGGPREQYF. Written as DNA, the CDR3 is TGTGCCAGCAGCTTAGGGGGTGGGCCGCGGGAGCAGTACTTC.